Listed here is a single TCR beta chain. As handled by the study authors: Estimation of nucleated cell counts was performed using reference gene primer amplification. Assay used: immunoSEQ multiplex PCR; TCRdb lists only in-frame clones, some missing. The V and J calls and clone size were taken over from that table, and D and trimming were inferred from the DNA. The repertoire holds 250,000 to 400,000 clones, with under 90% as singletons. Enrollment of patients from Seattle took place during active infection, with longitudinal follow-up. These data are taken from a study of blood T cell repertoires in COVID-19. Turning to the study itself: The samples span acute and convalescent COVID-19 from the United States, Italy and Spain. The cDNA or gDNA used as material had been derived from T cells, B-cell-depleted T cells, or PBMCs.

CDR3 length: 15 amino acids. CDR1 SGHTS and CDR2 YDEGEE come from the germline V gene. Losses at the gene ends were 5 bases for V and 2 bases for J; bases not matched to a gene: 9. This sequence originates from a woman in her 30s with COVID-19, enrolled during active disease. Sequenced input: peripheral blood. This chain connects TRBV5-8 to TRBJ2-7; 8 nucleotides agree with TRBD1. Here the CDR3 DNA reads TGTGCCAGCAGTTACTCTCCGGGACAGGCCTACGAGCAGTACTTC. It yields the protein CASSYSPGQAYEQYF.